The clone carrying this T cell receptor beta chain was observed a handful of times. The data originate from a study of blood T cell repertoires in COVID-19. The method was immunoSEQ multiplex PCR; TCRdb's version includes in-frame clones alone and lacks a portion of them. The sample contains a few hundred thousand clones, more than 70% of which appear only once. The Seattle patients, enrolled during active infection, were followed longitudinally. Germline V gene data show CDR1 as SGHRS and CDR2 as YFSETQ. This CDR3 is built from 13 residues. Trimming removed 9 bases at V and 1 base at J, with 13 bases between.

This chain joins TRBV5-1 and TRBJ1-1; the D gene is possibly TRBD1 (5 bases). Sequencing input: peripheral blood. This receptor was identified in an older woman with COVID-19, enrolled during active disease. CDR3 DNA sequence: TGCGCCACCAAAGAACAGGAGAACACTGAAGCTTTCTTT. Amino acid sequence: CATKEQENTEAFF.